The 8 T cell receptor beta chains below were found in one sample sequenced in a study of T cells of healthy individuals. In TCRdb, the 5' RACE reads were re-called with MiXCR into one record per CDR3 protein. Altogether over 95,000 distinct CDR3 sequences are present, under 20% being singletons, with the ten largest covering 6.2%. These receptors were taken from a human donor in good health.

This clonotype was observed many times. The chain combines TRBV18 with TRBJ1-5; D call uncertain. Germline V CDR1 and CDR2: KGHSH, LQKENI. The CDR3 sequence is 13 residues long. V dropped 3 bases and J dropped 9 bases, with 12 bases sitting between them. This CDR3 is CASSPFEDRPQHF. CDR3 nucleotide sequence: TGTGCCAGCTCACCTTTCGAGGATCGGCCCCAGCATTTT.

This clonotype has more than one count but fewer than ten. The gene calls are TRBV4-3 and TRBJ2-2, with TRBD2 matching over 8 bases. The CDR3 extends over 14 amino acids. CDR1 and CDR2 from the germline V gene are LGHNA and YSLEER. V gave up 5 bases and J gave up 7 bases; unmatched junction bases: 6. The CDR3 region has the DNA TGCGCCAGCAGCAGACTAGCGAGCGGCGGGGAGCTGTTTTTT. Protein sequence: CASSRLASGGELFF.

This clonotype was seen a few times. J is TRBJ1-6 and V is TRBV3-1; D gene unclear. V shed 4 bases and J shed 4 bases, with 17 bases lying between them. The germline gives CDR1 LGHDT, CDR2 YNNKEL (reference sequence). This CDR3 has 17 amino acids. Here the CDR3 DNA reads TGTGCCAGCAGCCCAAAGGGCAATCTCCTATATAATTCACCCCTCCACTTT. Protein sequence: CASSPKGNLLYNSPLHF. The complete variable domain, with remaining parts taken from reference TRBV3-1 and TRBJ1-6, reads DTAVSQTPKYLVTQMGNDKSIKCEQNLGHDTMYWYKQDSKKFLKIMFSYNNKELIINETVPNRFSPKSPDKAHLNLHINSLELGDSAVYFCASSPKGNLLYNSPLHFGNGTRLTVT.

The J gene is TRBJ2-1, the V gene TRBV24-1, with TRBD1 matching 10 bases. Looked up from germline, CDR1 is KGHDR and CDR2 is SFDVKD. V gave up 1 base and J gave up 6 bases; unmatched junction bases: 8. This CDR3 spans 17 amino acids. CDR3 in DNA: TGTGCCACCAGTGATTTTGCATGGGACAGGGGTGGCAATGAGCAGTTCTTC. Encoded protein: CATSDFAWDRGGNEQFF.

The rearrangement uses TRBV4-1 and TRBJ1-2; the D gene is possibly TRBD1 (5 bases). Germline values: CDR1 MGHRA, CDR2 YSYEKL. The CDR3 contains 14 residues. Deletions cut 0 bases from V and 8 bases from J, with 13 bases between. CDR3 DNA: TGCGCCAGCAGCCAAGACACGGGGCGATTCGGCTACACCTTC. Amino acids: CASSQDTGRFGYTF.

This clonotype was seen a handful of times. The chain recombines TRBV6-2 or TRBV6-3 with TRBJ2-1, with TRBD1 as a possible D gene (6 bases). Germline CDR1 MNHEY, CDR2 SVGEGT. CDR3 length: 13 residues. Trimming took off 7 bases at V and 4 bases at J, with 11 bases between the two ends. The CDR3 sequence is CASKGTLYNEQFF. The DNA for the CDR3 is TGTGCCAGCAAGGGGACACTATACAATGAGCAGTTCTTC.

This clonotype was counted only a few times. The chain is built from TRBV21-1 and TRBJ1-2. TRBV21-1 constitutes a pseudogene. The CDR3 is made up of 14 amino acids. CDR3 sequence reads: CASSNYREAYGYTF. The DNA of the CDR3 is TGTGCCAGCAGCAACTATCGAGAGGCCTATGGCTACACCTTC.

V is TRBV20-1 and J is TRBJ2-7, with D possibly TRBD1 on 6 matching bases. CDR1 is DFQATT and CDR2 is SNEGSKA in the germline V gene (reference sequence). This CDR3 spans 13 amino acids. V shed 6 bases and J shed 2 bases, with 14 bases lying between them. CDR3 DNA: TGCAGTGCCACGGGACCAGGGGCCTACGAGCAGTACTTC. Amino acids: CSATGPGAYEQYF.